Below are 12 T cell receptor beta chains sequenced from a single sample in a study of beta chain features in type 1 diabetes. Sequenced material consisted of expressed TCRB transcripts (all of the isolated RNA was reverse transcribed). The data were produced by immunoSEQ multiplex PCR, yet TCRdb's version contains in-frame clones alone and is incomplete. The sample has a few hundred thousand clones, more than 12% seen once. Sequenced sample: naive CD4+ T cells from blood. These receptors originate from a woman aged 18-29 years in good health.

This clone appeared a few times. V gene TRBV30 combines with J gene TRBJ2-3, with 9 positions matching TRBD2. Trimming took 0 bases from V and 6 from J; bases not matched to a gene: 7. Germline V gene data show CDR1 as GTSNPN and CDR2 as SVGIG (reference sequence). CDR3 length: 15 residues. The chain's CDR3 is CAWSVGGGRGDTQYF. The CDR3 nucleotides read TGTGCCTGGAGTGTAGGAGGCGGGAGGGGGGATACGCAGTATTTT. The variable domain in full, completed from reference TRBV30 and TRBJ2-3, reads SQTIHQWPATLVQPVGSPLSLECTVEGTSNPNLYWYRQAAGRGLQLLFYSVGIGQISSEVPQNLSASRPQDRQFILSSKKLLLSDSGFYLCAWSVGGGRGDTQYFGPGTRLTVL.

This chain uses TRBV4-2 with TRBJ2-5; TRBD2 matches 9 bases. The J call is uncertain, as TRBJ2-7 better fits the DNA end. The CDR3 consists of 14 residues. The germline CDR1 and CDR2 sequences are LGHNA and YNFKEQ. The DNA of the CDR3 is TGTGCCAGCAGCCGAGCGACTAGCGGTTACGAGCAGTACTTC. Protein: CASSRATSGYEQYF.

The V and J genes are TRBV4-1 and TRBJ2-7; 13 nucleotides align to TRBD2. Germline V lookup: CDR1 MGHRA, CDR2 YSYEKL. The ends lost 0 bases at V and 5 bases at J; junction bases unmatched: 13. The CDR3 totals 19 residues. The CDR3, as DNA: TGCGCCAGCAGCCAAGATACGACTAGCGGGAGGCGGAGATCAAACGAGCAGTACTTC. It is translated as CASSQDTTSGRRRSNEQYF.

The chain links TRBV10-3 to TRBJ2-2; D remains ambiguous. The CDR3 consists of 13 residues. The V gene's germline CDR1 is ENHRY and CDR2 SYGVKD. The V gene lost 3 bases and the J gene lost 8 bases, with 10 bases spanning the gap. CDR3: CAISEPAGGELFF. The CDR3 DNA reads as TGTGCCATCAGTGAACCCGCCGGGGGGGAGCTGTTTTTT.

This chain's CDR3 is CAWNADTGELFF. CDR3 nucleotide sequence: TGTGCCTGGAATGCGGACACCGGGGAGCTGTTTTTT. The chain combines TRBV30 with TRBJ2-2, with unresolved D. CDR3 size: 12 residues. CDR1 is GTSNPN and CDR2 is SVGIG in the germline V gene (reference sequence). Trimming left V 4 bases short and J 3 bases short, with 6 bases between. Full variable domain (outside the CDR3, taken from reference TRBV30 and TRBJ2-2): SQTIHQWPATLVQPVGSPLSLECTVEGTSNPNLYWYRQAAGRGLQLLFYSVGIGQISSEVPQNLSASRPQDRQFILSSKKLLLSDSGFYLCAWNADTGELFFGEGSRLTVL.

The J gene is TRBJ2-7, the V gene TRBV28; TRBD1 matches 8 bases. Germline lookup yields CDR1 MDHEN and CDR2 SYDVKM. The junction had 9 bases not matched to a gene; V was cut back by 4 bases and J by 4 bases. CDR3 size: 15 residues. CDR3 sequence: CASSSPPGQGYEQYF. The CDR3 nucleotides are TGTGCCAGCAGTTCCCCCCCCGGACAGGGTTACGAGCAGTACTTC.

The chain joins TRBV21-1 to TRBJ2-5; the table's D gene call, TRBD2, was not cross checked with the DNA. TRBV21-1 is a pseudogene locus. The CDR3 runs to 17 residues. CDR3 in DNA: TGTGCCAGCAGCAAAAGTGGGACTAGCGGAAAGAAAGAGACCCAGTACTTC. It yields the protein CASSKSGTSGKKETQYF.

The chain recombines TRBV7-3 with TRBJ2-7, with 11 positions matching TRBD2. The CDR3 spans 15 residues. The germline gives CDR1 SGHTA, CDR2 FQGTGA. J gave up 4 bases and V 5 bases, and 7 bases lay outside the gene matches. The CDR3 loop reads CASSQTSGSTYEQYF. In nucleotides, the CDR3 is TGTGCCAGCAGCCAAACTAGCGGGAGTACTTACGAGCAGTACTTC.

This clone turned up a few times. The chain couples TRBV5-1 to TRBJ1-2, with 10 bases that match TRBD1. The length of the CDR3 is 15 residues. V was pared by 4 bases and J by 6 bases, with 9 bases of the junction left unmatched. Looked up from germline, CDR1 is SGHRS and CDR2 is YFSETQ. For the CDR3, the DNA is TGCGCCAGCAGCGCCGGTGACAGGGGGCATCATGGCTACACCTTC. Encoded protein: CASSAGDRGHHGYTF.

This sequence joins TRBV30 and TRBJ1-2; 7 bases agree with TRBD1. Germline CDR1 GTSNPN, CDR2 SVGIG (reference sequence). There are 13 residues in the CDR3. V dropped 3 bases and J dropped 8; count of bases not matched to a gene: 9. CDR3 region: CAWRVMGQQGYTF. In DNA, the CDR3 is TGTGCCTGGAGAGTTATGGGACAGCAAGGCTACACCTTC.

The rearrangement uses TRBV6-6 and TRBJ2-7, with D possibly being TRBD1 (6 bases). The length of the CDR3 is 14 residues. Germline CDR1 reads MNHNY; CDR2 reads SVGAGI (reference sequence). V was clipped by 0 bases and J by 1 base, with 7 bases between them. For the CDR3, the DNA is TGTGCCAGCAGTTACTCGCAGGGGTCCTACGAGCAGTACTTC. Protein: CASSYSQGSYEQYF.

This sequence joins TRBV28 and TRBJ1-1; 8 bases map to TRBD1. J gave up 2 bases and V 5 bases, and 7 bases lay outside the gene matches. The CDR3 is 15 amino acids. Germline lookup yields CDR1 MDHEN and CDR2 SYDVKM. The DNA of the CDR3 is TGTGCCAGCAGTACCTTGGACAGGGTTAACACTGAAGCTTTCTTT. This translates into CASSTLDRVNTEAFF.